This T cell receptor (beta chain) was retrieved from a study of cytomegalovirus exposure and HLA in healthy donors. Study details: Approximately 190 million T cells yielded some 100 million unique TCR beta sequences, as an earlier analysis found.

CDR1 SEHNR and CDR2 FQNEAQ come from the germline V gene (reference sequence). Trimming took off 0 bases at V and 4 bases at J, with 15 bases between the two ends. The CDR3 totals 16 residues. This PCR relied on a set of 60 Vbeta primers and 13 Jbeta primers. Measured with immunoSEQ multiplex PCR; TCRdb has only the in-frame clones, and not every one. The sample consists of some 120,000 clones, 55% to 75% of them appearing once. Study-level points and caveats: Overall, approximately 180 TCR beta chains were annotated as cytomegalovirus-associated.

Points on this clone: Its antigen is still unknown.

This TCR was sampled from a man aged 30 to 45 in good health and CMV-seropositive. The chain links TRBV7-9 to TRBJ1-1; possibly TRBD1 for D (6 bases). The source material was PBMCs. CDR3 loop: CASSLAPTGARTEAFF. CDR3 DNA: TGTGCCAGCAGCTTAGCCCCGACAGGAGCGCGCACTGAAGCTTTCTTT.